A single sample is the source of the 28 T cell receptor beta chains below, sequenced in a study of cytomegalovirus exposure and HLA in healthy donors. The table came from immunoSEQ multiplex PCR; TCRdb's copy has only in-frame clones and leaves some out. The sample has roughly 200,000 clones; about nine tenths are singletons. Sequencing was performed on PBMCs. All receptors come from a man aged 25-45 years in good health and CMV-seropositive.

The genes are TRBV5-8 and TRBJ2-7; D unresolved. Germline lookup yields CDR1 SGHTS and CDR2 YDEGEE. The CDR3 has 13 amino acids. Deletions cut 2 bases from V and 6 bases from J, with 12 bases between. Written as DNA, the CDR3 is TGTGCCAGCAGCTTAGGCGGAAGGCGCGAGCAGTACTTC. Protein: CASSLGGRREQYF. Full variable domain (missing parts from reference TRBV5-8 and TRBJ2-7): EAGVTQSPTHLIKTRGQQATLRCSPISGHTSVYWYQQALGLGLQFLLWYDEGEERNRGNFPPRFSGRQFPNYSSELNVNALELEDSALYLCASSLGGRREQYFGPGTRLTVT.

The rearrangement uses TRBV9 and TRBJ2-1; no firm D call. The CDR3 length is 15 residues. Trimming stripped 1 base from V and 3 bases from J, with 11 bases between. Germline CDR1 SGDLS, CDR2 YYNGEE. The CDR3 region is CASSVTWNLYNEQFF. In DNA form, the CDR3 reads TGTGCCAGCAGCGTAACTTGGAACCTCTACAATGAGCAGTTCTTC.

The chain uses TRBV6-6 and TRBJ1-5, with 8 bases aligning to TRBD1. Germline V CDR1 and CDR2: MNHNY, SVGAGI (reference sequence). This CDR3 has 16 amino acids. J gave up 7 bases and V 6 bases, and 14 bases lay outside the gene matches. The CDR3 region is CASSSGPDRGRQPQHF. The DNA for the CDR3 is TGTGCCAGCAGCTCCGGCCCAGACAGGGGAAGACAGCCCCAGCATTTT.

The chain links TRBV6-5 to TRBJ1-4, with D maybe TRBD1 (5 bases). Trimming pared 5 bases from V and 8 bases from J, leaving 18 bases between. The germline gives CDR1 MNHEY, CDR2 SVGAGI. This CDR3 is 15 amino acids long. The chain's CDR3 is CASSGLRPGREKLFF. CDR3 in DNA: TGTGCCAGCAGTGGCCTCAGGCCGGGGCGGGAAAAACTGTTTTTT.

The genes are TRBV25-1 and TRBJ1-6; 7 positions agree with TRBD1. Trimming cost V 5 bases and J 1 base; bases outside gene matches: 8. The CDR3 is 17 amino acids. In germline, CDR1 is MGHDK, CDR2 SYGVNS. CDR3 coding DNA: TGTGCCAGCAGTTCGACAGGGTGGAGTTCCTATAATTCACCCCTCCACTTT. The encoded protein is CASSSTGWSSYNSPLHF.

The chain has TRBV25-1 and TRBJ2-5; the D is unclear. The CDR3 has 13 amino acids. Per germline, CDR1 MGHDK and CDR2 SYGVNS. Trimming stripped 6 bases from V and 2 bases from J, with 10 bases between. CDR3 protein: CASSGTLQETQYF. The CDR3 coding sequence is TGTGCCAGCAGCGGAACCTTACAAGAGACCCAGTACTTC.

The chain carries TRBV30 and TRBJ1-5; TRBD1 might be the D (5 bases). CDR1 is GTSNPN and CDR2 is SVGIG in the germline V gene (reference sequence). The V and J ends lost 2 bases and 5 bases respectively, with 16 bases between them. CDR3 length: 15 residues. The CDR3 DNA reads TGTGCCTGGAGTCGCCGGGGACCAAGGGATCAGCCCCAGCATTTT. Its protein product is CAWSRRGPRDQPQHF.

The V and J genes are TRBV13 and TRBJ2-3; a weak D match, TRBD2 (5 bases). There are 13 residues in the CDR3. The germline CDR1 and CDR2 sequences are PRHDT and FYEKMQ (reference sequence). The ends were cut back, 0 bases at V and 8 bases at J, with 9 bases in the middle. The CDR3 is CASSLGGRGTQYF. For the CDR3, the DNA is TGTGCCAGCAGCTTAGGGGGGAGAGGTACGCAGTATTTT.

The rearrangement joins TRBV7-2 to TRBJ2-3; 14 bases match TRBD2. The CDR3 contains 16 residues. Looked up from germline, CDR1 is SGHTA and CDR2 is FQGNSA. Trimming at V came to 4 bases and at J to 9 bases, leaving 9 bases not matched to a gene. The CDR3 protein is CASSSQGTSGSPTQYF. The DNA of the CDR3 is TGTGCCAGCAGCTCGCAAGGGACTAGCGGGAGCCCGACGCAGTATTTT.

This rearrangement joins TRBV15 to TRBJ2-1; D unclear. Trimming removed 0 bases from V and 10 bases from J, with 16 bases in between. The CDR3 runs to 15 residues. Germline values: CDR1 LNHNV, CDR2 YYDKDF (reference sequence). CDR3 residues: CATSRDTQKEREQFF. CDR3 nucleotides: TGTGCCACCAGCAGAGATACCCAGAAAGAAAGGGAGCAGTTCTTC.

Only one count was recorded for this clone. The rearrangement joins TRBV6-5 to TRBJ2-7; D perhaps matches TRBD1 (6 bases). The germline V gene encodes CDR1 MNHEY and CDR2 SVGAGI. This CDR3 comprises 14 residues. V lost 2 bases and J 3 bases, leaving 11 bases between the germline ends. The CDR3 nucleotides read TGTGCCAGCAGTTACGGGAGACAGGTCTACGAGCAGTACTTC. Translation: CASSYGRQVYEQYF.

The rearrangement links TRBV2 to TRBJ2-5; D ambiguous. The V end lost 2 bases, the J end lost 6 bases, and 10 bases lay between the germline ends. The CDR3 spans 13 residues. From germline, CDR1 is SNHLY and CDR2 FYNNEI. DNA of the CDR3: TGTGCCAGCAGTGAAACGGTGATTCAGACCCAGTACTTC. Its protein product is CASSETVIQTQYF.

J is TRBJ1-1 and V is TRBV11-3, with unresolved D. CDR1 is SGHNT, CDR2 YENEEA, per germline. V lost 0 bases, J lost 7 bases, and 6 bases lay in between. The CDR3 has 12 amino acids. CDR3 residues: CASSLEGYEAFF. The CDR3 nucleotides are TGTGCCAGCAGCTTAGAGGGATATGAAGCTTTCTTT.

This clone was picked up a small number of times. This chain joins TRBV19 and TRBJ2-1, with D uncertain. CDR1 LNHDA and CDR2 SQIVND come from the germline V gene (reference sequence). The V gene lost 8 bases and the J gene lost 8 bases, with 19 bases spanning the gap. The length of the CDR3 is 14 residues. In DNA, the CDR3 is TGTGCCAGTGGTAGTATCCCAGAGATCGATGAGCAGTTCTTC. Protein: CASGSIPEIDEQFF.

This clone has more than one count but fewer than ten. This chain uses TRBV6-6 with TRBJ1-5, with a possible D match to TRBD1 (6 bases). The germline gives CDR1 MNHNY, CDR2 SVGAGI (reference sequence). The germline V and J ends were trimmed by 6 bases and 6 bases, with 18 bases remaining between them. The CDR3 has 15 amino acids. The CDR3 protein is CASRGSRGASQPQHF. In DNA form, the CDR3 reads TGTGCCAGCAGGGGCAGTCGGGGGGCGAGTCAGCCCCAGCATTTT.

V usage is TRBV7-6 and J usage is TRBJ2-3; TRBD2 might be the D (5 bases). The CDR3 contains 14 residues. V lost 5 bases and J 1 base, leaving 10 bases between the germline ends. The germline CDR1 and CDR2 sequences are SGHVS and FNYEAQ. The CDR3 protein is CASSPLAGTDTQYF. Written as DNA, the CDR3 is TGTGCCAGCAGCCCGCTAGCCGGCACAGATACGCAGTATTTT. The entire variable domain, with the rest obtained from reference TRBV7-6 and TRBJ2-3, is as follows: GAGVSQSPRYKVTKRGQDVALRCDPISGHVSLYWYRQALGQGPEFLTYFNYEAQQDKSGLPNDRFSAERPEGSISTLTIQRTEQRDSAMYRCASSPLAGTDTQYFGPGTRLTVL.

The gene calls are TRBV9 and TRBJ1-1; weak D call: TRBD1 (5 bases). With 3 bases removed from V and 1 base from J, the gap between germline ends came to 13 bases. Germline V gene sequence: CDR1 SGDLS, CDR2 YYNGEE. The CDR3 loop spans 15 amino acids. The CDR3 nucleotides are TGTGCCAGCAGCGCTTTGGGACCAAAGAACACTGAAGCTTTCTTT. Translated, it gives CASSALGPKNTEAFF. The full variable domain, in which reference TRBV9 and TRBJ1-1 provide the parts outside the CDR3, is DSGVTQTPKHLITATGQRVTLRCSPRSGDLSVYWYQQSLDQGLQFLIQYYNGEERAKGNILERFSAQQFPDLHSELNLSSLELGDSALYFCASSALGPKNTEAFFGQGTRLTVV.

J is TRBJ2-7 and V is TRBV5-4; D possibly corresponds to TRBD1 (6 bases). CDR1 is SGHNT, CDR2 YYREEE, per germline (reference sequence). The V gene lost 4 bases and the J gene lost 1 base, with 12 bases spanning the gap. There are 14 residues in the CDR3. The CDR3 loop is CASSQSDSSYEQYF. The CDR3 nucleotides are TGTGCCAGCAGCCAATCGGACAGTTCCTACGAGCAGTACTTC.

This clone was recorded once. The chain couples TRBV7-6 to TRBJ2-1, with 7 positions matching TRBD1. The CDR3 extends over 16 amino acids. Germline V gene lookup returns CDR1 SGHVS and CDR2 FNYEAQ. Losses at the gene ends were 4 bases for V and 10 bases for J; bases not matched to a gene: 16. CDR3 region: CASSSSNTGVRSEQFF. The CDR3 nucleotides read TGTGCCAGCAGCTCCAGCAACACAGGGGTGAGGTCCGAGCAGTTCTTC. The variable domain in full, completed from reference TRBV7-6 and TRBJ2-1, reads GAGVSQSPRYKVTKRGQDVALRCDPISGHVSLYWYRQALGQGPEFLTYFNYEAQQDKSGLPNDRFSAERPEGSISTLTIQRTEQRDSAMYRCASSSSNTGVRSEQFFGPGTRLTVL.

This chain connects TRBV9 to TRBJ2-3, with TRBD2 identical over 8 bases. The V segment lost 6 bases and the J segment 2 bases; nucleotides outside the gene matches: 5. In germline, CDR1 is SGDLS, CDR2 YYNGEE. This CDR3 spans 14 amino acids. This CDR3 is CASTTGGFTDTQYF. DNA for the CDR3: TGTGCCAGCACGACGGGAGGGTTCACAGATACGCAGTATTTT.

V and J are TRBV10-3 and TRBJ1-5; 8 bases line up with TRBD1. Looked up from germline, CDR1 is ENHRY and CDR2 is SYGVKD. The CDR3 spans 14 residues. Trimming cost V 5 bases and J 6 bases; bases outside gene matches: 6. The CDR3 sequence: CAISIGQGSQPQHF. The CDR3 DNA reads TGTGCCATCAGTATTGGACAGGGTAGTCAGCCCCAGCATTTT.

The chain has TRBV25-1 and TRBJ1-2; a weak D match, TRBD1 (5 bases). Germline V lookup: CDR1 MGHDK, CDR2 SYGVNS. V lost 2 bases to trimming and J lost 4 bases, with 14 bases between them. This CDR3 spans 15 amino acids. As DNA, the CDR3 is TGTGCCAGCAGTGAAAAGTGGGGCGCGCCCTATGGCTACACCTTC. The encoded protein is CASSEKWGAPYGYTF.

A single count supports this clone. This chain links TRBV19 with TRBJ2-3; D uncertain. This CDR3 comprises 15 residues. Trimming left V 4 bases short and J 0 bases short, with 11 bases between. CDR1 and CDR2 from the germline V gene are LNHDA and SQIVND (reference sequence). DNA of the CDR3: TGTGCCAGTAGTAGCAAGGCTTTGAGCACAGATACGCAGTATTTT. Its protein product is CASSSKALSTDTQYF.

This clone has just a few counts. V usage is TRBV14 and J usage is TRBJ1-2; D might be TRBD1 (5 bases). This CDR3 region has 14 residues. The V end lost 4 bases, the J end lost 4 bases, and 13 bases lay between the germline ends. Germline values: CDR1 SGHDN, CDR2 FVKESK. The CDR3 nucleotides are TGTGCCAGCAGCCCTCAACCCGGGGGCTATGGCTACACCTTC. Amino acid sequence: CASSPQPGGYGYTF.

The V call is TRBV11-2, the J call TRBJ1-2; D is unresolved. The CDR3 runs to 14 residues. Germline V gene lookup returns CDR1 SGHAT and CDR2 FQNNGV. Trimming removed 7 bases from V and 0 bases from J, with 12 bases in between. The CDR3 bases are TGTGCCAGCACGTCACGGACGGCTAACTATGGCTACACCTTC. Translation: CASTSRTANYGYTF. Drawing the rest from reference TRBV11-2 and TRBJ1-2, the complete variable domain is EAGVAQSPRYKIIEKRQSVAFWCNPISGHATLYWYQQILGQGPKLLIQFQNNGVVDDSQLPKDRFSAERLKGVDSTLKIQPAKLEDSAVYLCASTSRTANYGYTFGSGTRLTVV.

The V and J genes are TRBV7-9 and TRBJ2-7; D ambiguous. V was shortened by 4 bases and J by 0 bases, with 10 bases between the two germline ends. In germline, CDR1 is SEHNR, CDR2 FQNEAQ (reference sequence). This CDR3 contains 14 residues. CDR3 sequence: CASSYGTSSYEQYF. The CDR3 DNA is TGTGCCAGCAGCTATGGTACGAGCTCCTACGAGCAGTACTTC.

The chain links TRBV6-5 to TRBJ2-1; 8 bases map to TRBD2. The ends lost 0 bases at V and 3 bases at J; junction bases unmatched: 4. The CDR3 is 16 amino acids. The germline gives CDR1 MNHEY, CDR2 SVGAGI. The DNA for the CDR3 is TGTGCCAGCAGTTACTCGACCAGCGGGGGCTACAATGAGCAGTTCTTC. Its protein is CASSYSTSGGYNEQFF.

About this clone itself: Other DNA sequences within the sample encode an identical CDR3. The chain has TRBV9 and TRBJ2-3; 10 bases map to TRBD2. This CDR3 has 15 amino acids. Germline CDR1 reads SGDLS; CDR2 reads YYNGEE. With V trimmed by 2 bases and J by 2 bases, 2 bases remained unmatched. The CDR3 is CASSVLAGATDTQYF. CDR3 nucleotide sequence: TGTGCCAGCAGCGTTCTAGCGGGGGCCACAGATACGCAGTATTTT.